These 32 T cell receptor beta chains were all obtained from the same sample, sequenced in a study of T-cell reconstitution after alpha-beta-depleted transplantation in children. Preparation of the TCRbeta library involved a method that used unique molecular identifiers. A single record per CDR3 protein comes from TCRdb applying MiXCR to the PCR reads. The table records almost 500,000 distinct CDR3 sequences, about 10% of them present only once. This material consisted of PBMCs, taken before TCRalphabeta/CD19-depleted stem cell transplant. These receptors were obtained from a child aged 2 to 10 with inherited bone marrow failure, due to receive a stem cell transplant.

Of note for this clonotype: A much more abundant neighbour one base away suggests this may be a read error. The CDR3 DNA sequence: TGTGCCAGCAGCTTCGGGGGGATGGATACGCAGTATTTT. Its protein is CASSFGGMDTQYF. The chain has TRBV5-6 and TRBJ2-3, with 7 nucleotides matching TRBD2. This CDR3 is 13 amino acids long. From germline, CDR1 is SGHDT and CDR2 YYEEEE. The V segment lost 2 bases and the J segment 6 bases; nucleotides outside the gene matches: 3.

Many counts were recorded for this clonotype. The chain joins TRBV5-1 to TRBJ2-1; 10 bases line up with TRBD2. The germline V gene has CDR1 SGHRS and CDR2 YFSETQ. The CDR3 contains 16 residues. V lost 4 bases, J lost 7 bases, and 11 bases stayed unmatched. In DNA form, the CDR3 reads TGCGCCAGCAGCCCCCTGGCTAGCGGGAGAAGGAATGAGCAGTTCTTC. Encoded protein: CASSPLASGRRNEQFF.

This clonotype was recorded at least ten times. The chain joins TRBV12-3 or TRBV12-4 to TRBJ1-1; unclear D gene. V lost 10 bases, J lost 1 base, and 13 bases lay in between. This CDR3 is built from 13 residues. CDR3 DNA: TGTGCCATTCGACCGGTCCCGAACACTGAAGCTTTCTTT. It yields the protein CAIRPVPNTEAFF.

This clonotype has ten or more counts. The J gene is TRBJ1-1, the V gene TRBV12-3 or TRBV12-4; D not certain. V was clipped by 3 bases and J by 5 bases, with 4 bases between them. The CDR3 length is 11 residues. CDR3 sequence reads: CASSFLTEAFF. As DNA, the CDR3 is TGTGCCAGCAGTTTCTTGACTGAAGCTTTCTTT.

This clonotype has a count of ten or more. The rearrangement links TRBV7-2 to TRBJ2-3, with D possibly being TRBD1 or TRBD2 (5 bases each). Germline V gives CDR1 SGHTA, CDR2 FQGNSA. Trimming pared 4 bases from V and 3 bases from J, leaving 14 bases between. This CDR3 contains 15 residues. CDR3 sequence (DNA): TGTGCCAGCAGCTCTACTAGGTCAGGGACAGATACGCAGTATTTT. Residues: CASSSTRSGTDTQYF.

This clonotype has a handful of counts. The genes are TRBV20-1 and TRBJ2-7; TRBD2 aligns across 10 bases. V was clipped by 1 base and J by 4 bases; unmatched bases: 4. The CDR3 consists of 14 residues. Germline CDR1 and CDR2: DFQATT and SNEGSKA (reference sequence). The CDR3 DNA is TGCAGTGCTAGAGGGACTAGCGGACAGTACGAGCAGTACTTC. Protein: CSARGTSGQYEQYF.

The rearrangement links TRBV5-5 to TRBJ2-3; a possible D gene is TRBD2 (7 bases). Looked up from germline, CDR1 is SGHKS and CDR2 is YYEKEE (reference sequence). The CDR3 contains 14 residues. Trimming left V 2 bases short and J 4 bases short, with 11 bases between. CDR3 region: CASSFGGGADTQYF. For the CDR3, the DNA is TGTGCCAGCAGCTTCGGCGGGGGCGCAGATACGCAGTATTTT.

This clonotype was detected only a few times. V is TRBV19 and J is TRBJ1-5; 9 bases fit TRBD1. This CDR3 region has 18 residues. Per the germline V gene, CDR1 is LNHDA and CDR2 is SQIVND (reference sequence). J gave up 2 bases and V 6 bases, and 14 bases lay outside the gene matches. DNA for the CDR3: TGTGCCAGTAGCCCGGGGACAGGGTTGGGAGATGGCAATCAGCCCCAGCATTTT. The encoded protein is CASSPGTGLGDGNQPQHF.

This clonotype has at least ten counts. J is TRBJ1-3 and V is TRBV6-5, with 7 bases identical to TRBD1. After removal of 4 bases from V and 4 bases from J, the junction contained 7 bases not matched to a gene. The germline gives CDR1 MNHEY, CDR2 SVGAGI. The CDR3 has 15 residues. CDR3 sequence reads: CASSWGTALGNTIYF. The CDR3 coding sequence is TGTGCCAGCAGTTGGGGGACAGCCCTGGGAAACACCATATATTTT.

This clonotype occurred many times. V gene TRBV5-1 combines with J gene TRBJ2-1, with a weak D call TRBD2 (6 bases). This CDR3 is 15 amino acids long. V lost 4 bases and J 2 bases, leaving 13 bases between the germline ends. The germline CDR1 and CDR2 sequences are SGHRS and YFSETQ. The chain's CDR3 is CASSPGRPAYNEQFF. The CDR3 DNA follows: TGCGCCAGCAGCCCGGGGAGGCCTGCCTACAATGAGCAGTTCTTC.

On this clonotype: This may be a read error, as it is one base from a much larger clone. The rearrangement uses TRBV5-1 and TRBJ1-6; D might be TRBD1 (6 bases). This CDR3 is 13 amino acids long. The germline V gene encodes CDR1 SGHRS and CDR2 YFSETQ. The CDR3 reads CARRRDTNSPLHF. For the CDR3, the DNA is TGCGCCCGCAGACGGGACACTAATTCACCCCTCCACTTT.

This clonotype showed up many times. This chain links TRBV3-1 with TRBJ2-2, with D unresolved. V gave up 4 bases and J gave up 3 bases, with 3 bases separating them. Germline lookup yields CDR1 LGHDT and CDR2 YNNKEL (reference sequence). This CDR3 is built from 12 residues. CDR3 loop: CASSPDTGELFF. CDR3 DNA: TGTGCCAGCAGCCCGGACACCGGGGAGCTGTTTTTT.

This clonotype came up many times. V and J are TRBV6-2 or TRBV6-3 and TRBJ2-3; D assignment may be TRBD1 or TRBD2 (5 bases each). This CDR3 has 15 amino acids. Germline V gene sequence: CDR1 MNHEY, CDR2 SVGEGT. V lost 2 bases and J lost 0, with 9 bases in between. DNA for the CDR3: TGTGCCAGCAGTTACCGGGGACGGAGCACAGATACGCAGTATTTT. It translates to CASSYRGRSTDTQYF.

This chain uses TRBV5-4 with TRBJ2-1; 10 bases map to TRBD1. Germline-derived CDR1 and CDR2 are SGHNT and YYREEE (reference sequence). V gave up 4 bases and J gave up 8 bases; unmatched junction bases: 9. The CDR3 covers 15 residues. The CDR3 reads CASSLGTGDFYEQFF. As DNA, the CDR3 is TGTGCCAGCAGCCTAGGGACAGGGGATTTCTATGAGCAGTTCTTC.

About this clonotype: Just one base apart from a much larger clone, this may be a read error. The CDR3 sequence: CASSPTLTGKGTGAFF. The DNA of the CDR3 is TGTGCCAGCAGCCCGACCCTGACAGGCAAGGGCACTGGAGCTTTCTTT. The chain combines TRBV7-9 with TRBJ1-1, with D maybe TRBD1 (6 bases). The CDR3 spans 16 residues. Germline V gene sequence: CDR1 SEHNR, CDR2 FQNEAQ (reference sequence).

This clonotype has just a few counts. The rearrangement joins TRBV12-3 or TRBV12-4 to TRBJ2-3, with D possibly matching TRBD2 (5 bases). Trimming left V 5 bases short and J 0 bases short, with 15 bases between. The CDR3 runs to 16 residues. The CDR3 DNA reads TGTGCCAGCAGTCGCGGGCCCACGTCTAGCACAGATACGCAGTATTTT. Protein: CASSRGPTSSTDTQYF.

The count of this clonotype is one. A read error may explain this, as a much larger clone is one base away. The chain combines TRBV4-1 with TRBJ1-5; D uncertain. CDR3 size: 13 residues. Germline CDR1 reads MGHRA; CDR2 reads YSYEKL. The V end lost 4 bases, the J end lost 4 bases, and 8 bases lay between the germline ends. Here the CDR3 reads CASSRHPNQPQHF. CDR3 coding DNA: TGCGCCAGCAGCCGACACCCTAATCAGCCCCAGCATTTT.

This clonotype has ten or more counts. V gene TRBV5-6 combines with J gene TRBJ1-4; D is undetermined. The CDR3 runs 13 residues. The ends were cut back, 4 bases at V and 6 bases at J, with 10 bases in the middle. Germline CDR1 is SGHDT and CDR2 is YYEEEE. The CDR3 spells CASSPVGDEKLFF. CDR3 DNA: TGTGCCAGCAGCCCGGTTGGGGATGAAAAACTGTTTTTT. Using reference TRBV5-6 and TRBJ1-4 for the parts outside the CDR3, the full variable domain is DAGVTQSPTHLIKTRGQQVTLRCSPKSGHDTVSWYQQALGQGPQFIFQYYEEEERQRGNFPDRFSGHQFPNYSSELNVNALLLGDSALYLCASSPVGDEKLFFGSGTQLSVL.

The chain recombines TRBV7-9 with TRBJ2-1; D perhaps matches TRBD1 (6 bases). CDR1 and CDR2 from the germline V gene are SEHNR and FQNEAQ (reference sequence). The CDR3 extends over 15 amino acids. V dropped 4 bases and J dropped 8 bases, with 18 bases sitting between them. The CDR3 DNA sequence: TGTGCCAGCAGCTCCAGTCCTCAGGGGAACGATGAGCAGTTCTTC. It translates to CASSSSPQGNDEQFF.

This clonotype was observed many times. The chain links TRBV7-2 to TRBJ2-1; no reliable D call. This CDR3 region has 12 residues. V was clipped by 1 base and J by 10 bases, with 8 bases between them. The germline CDR1 and CDR2 sequences are SGHTA and FQGNSA. For the CDR3, the DNA is TGTGCCAGCAGCTTAGAGGCACCCGAGCAGTTCTTC. Translated: CASSLEAPEQFF.

The chain has TRBV10-3 and TRBJ1-1, with D possibly being TRBD1 (5 bases). The germline CDR1 and CDR2 sequences are ENHRY and SYGVKD. The CDR3 extends over 13 amino acids. V was clipped by 3 bases and J by 8 bases, with 13 bases between them. The CDR3 DNA is TGTGCCATCAGTGACCCGGCGACAGAAGAAGCTTTCTTT. Protein sequence: CAISDPATEEAFF.

The chain joins TRBV5-1 to TRBJ1-4; D may be TRBD1 (5 bases). Germline loops: CDR1 SGHRS, CDR2 YFSETQ. This CDR3 is built from 16 residues. V gave up 5 bases and J gave up 0 bases, with 14 bases separating them. CDR3 region: CASREGRGPTNEKLFF. CDR3 nucleotides: TGCGCCAGCAGGGAAGGGAGGGGACCAACTAATGAAAAACTGTTTTTT.

This clonotype was seen repeatedly, ten times or more. The chain links TRBV27 to TRBJ2-7; no firm D call. The CDR3 sequence is 14 residues long. CDR1 and CDR2 from the germline V gene are MNHEY and SMNVEV (reference sequence). V lost 4 bases, J lost 2 bases, and 12 bases lay in between. The CDR3 coding sequence is TGTGCCAGCAGTTCCCAACCCGGACCCTACGAGCAGTACTTC. This translates into CASSSQPGPYEQYF.

There are a few counts of this clonotype. The chain links TRBV4-2 to TRBJ1-1, with no clear D. The CDR3 covers 15 residues. Per the germline V gene, CDR1 is LGHNA and CDR2 is YNFKEQ. V was trimmed by 0 bases and J by 0 bases, leaving 8 bases between them. CDR3 sequence: CASSQDSGLNTEAFF. The CDR3 coding sequence is TGTGCCAGCAGCCAAGATTCAGGTCTGAACACTGAAGCTTTCTTT.

The rearrangement links TRBV2 to TRBJ1-2; 7 bases are a match to TRBD1. This CDR3 has 14 amino acids. The V gene end was trimmed by 7 bases and the J gene end by 7 bases; junction bases not matched to a gene: 12. From germline, CDR1 is SNHLY and CDR2 FYNNEI. The CDR3, as DNA: TGTGCCAGCACGGTCGCAGGGGGAGCTGGTGGCTACACCTTC. Amino acids: CASTVAGGAGGYTF.

The sample holds many counts of this clonotype. The chain carries TRBV24-1 and TRBJ2-2; D possibly corresponds to TRBD2 (5 bases). The germline CDR1 and CDR2 sequences are KGHDR and SFDVKD. This CDR3 spans 15 amino acids. Trimming pared 3 bases from V and 1 base from J, leaving 8 bases between. CDR3 loop: CATSDPGLNTGELFF. CDR3 nucleotides: TGTGCCACCAGTGATCCCGGACTGAACACCGGGGAGCTGTTTTTT.

Many counts were recorded for this clonotype. V is TRBV29-1 and J is TRBJ2-5; a possible D gene is TRBD2 (5 bases). The germline V gene encodes CDR1 SQVTM and CDR2 ANQGSEA. The CDR3 sequence is 13 residues long. Trimming left V 5 bases short and J 5 bases short, with 15 bases between. DNA of the CDR3: TGCAGCGTTCTCCCCCGGAGGTTCGAGACCCAGTACTTC. Translation gives CSVLPRRFETQYF.

This clonotype occurred many times. The chain couples TRBV20-1 to TRBJ2-7; D might be TRBD1 or TRBD2, each matching 5 bases. The CDR3 consists of 13 residues. V gave up 5 bases and J gave up 3 bases, with 14 bases separating them. The germline gives CDR1 DFQATT, CDR2 SNEGSKA (reference sequence). DNA for the CDR3: TGCAGTGCTGGGACCCCGCGCCTCTACGAGCAGTACTTC. Amino acids: CSAGTPRLYEQYF.

This clonotype was counted at least ten times. The chain joins TRBV6-2 or TRBV6-3 to TRBJ2-1; 13 nucleotides match TRBD2. V gave up 2 bases and J gave up 10 bases; unmatched junction bases: 5. This CDR3 has 15 amino acids. From germline, CDR1 is MNHEY and CDR2 SVGEGT. The DNA of the CDR3 is TGTGCCAGCAGTTACGGACTAGCGGGAGCATGGGAGCAGTTCTTC. It translates to CASSYGLAGAWEQFF.

This clonotype occurred many times. The chain uses TRBV29-1 and TRBJ1-3, with TRBD1 matching over 10 bases. Germline lookup yields CDR1 SQVTM and CDR2 ANQGSEA. V was clipped by 7 bases and J by 4 bases; unmatched bases: 4. The CDR3 runs 13 residues. CDR3 nucleotide sequence: TGCAGCGGACAGGGGGCGATCGGAAACACCATATATTTT. Translating it yields CSGQGAIGNTIYF. The whole variable domain, remainder taken from reference TRBV29-1 and TRBJ1-3, is SAVISQKPSRDICQRGTSLTIQCQVDSQVTMMFWYRQQPGQSLTLIATANQGSEATYESGFVIDKFPISRPNLTFSTLTVSNMSPEDSSIYLCSGQGAIGNTIYFGEGSWLTVV.

The J gene is TRBJ2-5, the V gene TRBV7-7, with 7 bases identical to TRBD2. Trimming took 5 bases from V and 1 from J; bases not matched to a gene: 10. This CDR3 is 16 amino acids long. Germline CDR1 reads SSHAT; CDR2 reads FNYEAQ (reference sequence). The CDR3 loop is CASSPGLGGAQETQYF. DNA of the CDR3: TGTGCCAGCAGCCCAGGACTAGGAGGGGCCCAAGAGACCCAGTACTTC.

This clonotype was seen at least ten times. The V call is TRBV29-1, the J call TRBJ2-3, with D possibly called TRBD1 or TRBD2 (5 bases each). V gave up 7 bases and J gave up 2 bases, with 25 bases separating them. The CDR3 length is 17 residues. CDR1 SQVTM and CDR2 ANQGSEA come from the germline V gene. CDR3 bases: TGCAGCGCCGACGGGGCCGCTCGGGCGGGTTCCACAGATACGCAGTATTTT. Its protein is CSADGAARAGSTDTQYF.